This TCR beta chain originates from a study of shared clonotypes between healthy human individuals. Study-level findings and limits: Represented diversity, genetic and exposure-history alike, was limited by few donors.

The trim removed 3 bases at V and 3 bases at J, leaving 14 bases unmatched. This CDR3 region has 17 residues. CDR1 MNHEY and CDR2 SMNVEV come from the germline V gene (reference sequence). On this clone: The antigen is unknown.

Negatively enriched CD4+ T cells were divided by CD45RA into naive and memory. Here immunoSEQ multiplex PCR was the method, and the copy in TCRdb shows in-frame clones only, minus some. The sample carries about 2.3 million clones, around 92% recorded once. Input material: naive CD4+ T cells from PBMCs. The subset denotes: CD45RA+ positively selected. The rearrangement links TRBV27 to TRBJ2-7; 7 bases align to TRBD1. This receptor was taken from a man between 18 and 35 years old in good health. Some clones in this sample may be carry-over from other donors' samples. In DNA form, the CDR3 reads TGTGCCAGCAGTTTTAGATCTTCCGGGACAGCCCACTACGAGCAGTACTTC. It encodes CASSFRSSGTAHYEQYF.